The next 18 T cell receptor beta chains were all read from a single sample in a study of blood T cells in healthy people across ages. Combining a sample-barcoded 5' primer with a J-beta primer mix, a second PCR ran for roughly 7 to 11 cycles. TCRdb re-called the 5' RACE reads with MiXCR, one entry per CDR3 protein. In the table there are 600,000 to 850,000 distinct CDR3 sequences, roughly 44% of which are singletons. Sequenced sample: blood. These receptors were collected from a woman aged 55-69 years in good health.

The rearrangement uses TRBV7-2 and TRBJ1-6, with D unclear. Between the trimmed V and J ends, which lost 4 bases and 13 bases, there was a span of 14 bases. Germline CDR1 is SGHTA and CDR2 is FQGNSA. The CDR3 has 13 residues. The CDR3 loop is CASSYNVGEPLHF. The CDR3 DNA is TGTGCCAGCAGCTACAACGTCGGGGAGCCCCTCCACTTT.

This clonotype occurred a few times. The rearrangement links TRBV20-1 to TRBJ2-5; 9 positions agree with TRBD2. The CDR3 length is 14 residues. J lost 5 bases, V lost 6 bases, and 10 bases had no gene match. From germline, CDR1 is DFQATT and CDR2 SNEGSKA (reference sequence). CDR3 protein: CSAESGGPLETQYF. The DNA of the CDR3 is TGCAGTGCAGAGAGCGGGGGGCCCCTGGAGACCCAGTACTTC.

This clonotype appeared a few times. The rearrangement joins TRBV10-1 to TRBJ2-1, with 16 bases that match TRBD2. CDR1 WNHNN and CDR2 SYGVQD come from the germline V gene (reference sequence). V shed 3 bases and J 10 bases; nucleotides not matched to a gene: 3. The CDR3 runs to 15 residues. CDR3 residues: CASSDGTSGGGEQFF. The CDR3 DNA reads as TGCGCCAGCAGTGATGGGACTAGCGGGGGGGGGGAGCAGTTCTTC.

The rearrangement links TRBV6-6 to TRBJ2-5, with 7 bases identical to TRBD1. Germline lookup yields CDR1 MNHNY and CDR2 SVGAGI (reference sequence). The junction had 5 bases not matched to a gene; V was cut back by 5 bases and J by 2 bases. The CDR3 length is 14 residues. The chain's CDR3 is CASSRMGQQETQYF. DNA for the CDR3: TGTGCCAGCAGTCGCATGGGACAGCAAGAGACCCAGTACTTC.

V is TRBV9 and J is TRBJ1-6, with 11 bases matching TRBD1. The trim removed 0 bases at V and 5 bases at J, leaving 7 bases unmatched. CDR3 size: 18 residues. Germline-derived CDR1 and CDR2 are SGDLS and YYNGEE. The CDR3 sequence is CASSVDSGQGVHNSPLHF. For the CDR3, the DNA is TGTGCCAGCAGCGTAGATTCGGGACAGGGGGTCCATAATTCACCCCTCCACTTT.

This chain uses TRBV4-3 with TRBJ2-5; 9 bases match TRBD2. Trimming took 0 bases from V and 11 from J; bases not matched to a gene: 13. This CDR3 has 16 amino acids. In germline, CDR1 is LGHNA, CDR2 YSLEER. CDR3 coding DNA: TGCGCCAGCAGCCAAGATATGCGGGAGGGGTTCGGGGAGCAGTACTTC. Residues: CASSQDMREGFGEQYF.

This clonotype appeared a few times. The V and J genes are TRBV7-2 and TRBJ2-3; D gene uncertain. Germline CDR1 is SGHTA and CDR2 is FQGNSA. This CDR3 is built from 14 residues. V was clipped by 5 bases and J by 4 bases, with 13 bases between them. The CDR3 region is CASSPGPAADTQYF. The CDR3 nucleotides are TGTGCCAGCAGCCCCGGACCCGCCGCAGATACGCAGTATTTT.

The chain couples TRBV13 to TRBJ1-1; D unclear. From germline, CDR1 is PRHDT and CDR2 FYEKMQ (reference sequence). This CDR3 is built from 13 residues. The CDR3 reads CAQNERGRAEAFF. CDR3 DNA sequence: TGTGCTCAGAACGAGCGGGGTAGGGCTGAAGCTTTCTTT.

The chain joins TRBV11-2 to TRBJ1-2; 8 nucleotides match TRBD1. Germline V gives CDR1 SGHAT, CDR2 FQNNGV. The CDR3 extends over 16 amino acids. The J segment lost 7 bases and the V segment lost 0 bases, leaving 10 bases of the junction unmatched. The CDR3 sequence: CASSLEGQGASCGYTF. In DNA, the CDR3 is TGTGCCAGCAGCTTAGAAGGACAGGGAGCATCCTGTGGCTACACCTTC.

The chain joins TRBV29-1 to TRBJ2-7, with D possibly being TRBD1 (5 bases). V was clipped by 2 bases and J by 10 bases, with 21 bases between them. Germline lookup yields CDR1 SQVTM and CDR2 ANQGSEA. The CDR3 consists of 14 residues. In DNA, the CDR3 is TGCAGCGTTGAATCGGCGACAGCCAAAGAGATCCAGTACTTC. Protein product: CSVESATAKEIQYF.

The rearrangement joins TRBV4-2 to TRBJ2-3; D possibly corresponds to TRBD2 (6 bases). From germline, CDR1 is LGHNA and CDR2 YNFKEQ. V was pared by 4 bases and J by 1 base, with 15 bases between. The CDR3 totals 16 residues. The CDR3 loop reads CASSRGPERGTDTQYF. DNA of the CDR3: TGTGCCAGCAGCCGGGGCCCCGAGCGGGGCACAGATACGCAGTATTTT.

This clonotype has ten or more counts. The chain links TRBV29-1 to TRBJ2-1, with TRBD2 identical over 11 bases. This CDR3 comprises 17 residues. The germline V gene has CDR1 SQVTM and CDR2 ANQGSEA. J gave up 0 bases and V 7 bases, and 11 bases lay outside the gene matches. The CDR3 bases are TGCAGCGCATTGGGACTAGCGGAGGGCACCTCCTACAATGAGCAGTTCTTC. It specifies CSALGLAEGTSYNEQFF.

The chain is built from TRBV28 and TRBJ2-2, with D possibly being TRBD1 or TRBD2 (6 bases each). The CDR3 runs to 14 residues. Germline lookup yields CDR1 MDHEN and CDR2 SYDVKM. V lost 6 bases and J 1 base, leaving 9 bases between the germline ends. The CDR3: CASRGGQNTGELFF. CDR3 nucleotide sequence: TGTGCCAGCAGGGGGGGCCAGAACACCGGGGAGCTGTTTTTT.

This clonotype turned up a few times. V and J are TRBV11-2 and TRBJ2-3; 11 positions agree with TRBD2. Germline values: CDR1 SGHAT, CDR2 FQNNGV. The CDR3 is 17 amino acids. V was clipped by 8 bases and J by 0 bases; unmatched bases: 10. The DNA for the CDR3 is TGTGCCAGCGACGAGGGAGTAGCGGGGGGGAGCACAGATACGCAGTATTTT. This codes for CASDEGVAGGSTDTQYF.

The chain links TRBV5-1 to TRBJ1-2; the D is unclear. This CDR3 spans 13 amino acids. With 4 bases removed from V and 3 bases from J, the gap between germline ends came to 10 bases. Per germline, CDR1 SGHRS and CDR2 YFSETQ. The DNA for the CDR3 is TGCGCCAGCAGCGTGGATGAGGACTATGGCTACACCTTC. It yields the protein CASSVDEDYGYTF. The variable domain in full, completed from reference TRBV5-1 and TRBJ1-2, reads KAGVTQTPRYLIKTRGQQVTLSCSPISGHRSVSWYQQTPGQGLQFLFEYFSETQRNKGNFPGRFSGRQFSNSRSEMNVSTLELGDSALYLCASSVDEDYGYTFGSGTRLTVV.

Details on this clonotype: A read error may explain this, as a much larger clone is one base away. V gene TRBV28 combines with J gene TRBJ2-3, with no clear D. Per the germline V gene, CDR1 is MDHEN and CDR2 is SYDVKM. V was cut by 7 bases and J by 2 bases, with 4 bases left in between. This CDR3 contains 11 residues. CDR3 region: CASISTDTQYF. CDR3 nucleotides: TGTGCCAGCATCTCCACAGATACGCAGTATTTT.

The chain is built from TRBV20-1 and TRBJ1-2; perhaps TRBD1 as D (5 bases). The germline V and J ends were trimmed by 0 bases and 8 bases, with 10 bases remaining between them. Germline values: CDR1 DFQATT, CDR2 SNEGSKA (reference sequence). CDR3 length: 12 amino acids. This CDR3 is CSARDRASGYTF. The DNA of the CDR3 is TGCAGTGCTAGAGACAGGGCTAGCGGCTACACCTTC.

The V and J genes are TRBV10-3 and TRBJ2-1, with 10 bases matching TRBD2. Losses at the gene ends were 5 bases for V and 2 bases for J; bases not matched to a gene: 0. Germline V gene data show CDR1 as ENHRY and CDR2 as SYGVKD. The CDR3 runs 14 residues. CDR3 sequence (DNA): TGTGCCATCAGTACTAGCGGGGCCTACAATGAGCAGTTCTTC. It is translated as CAISTSGAYNEQFF.